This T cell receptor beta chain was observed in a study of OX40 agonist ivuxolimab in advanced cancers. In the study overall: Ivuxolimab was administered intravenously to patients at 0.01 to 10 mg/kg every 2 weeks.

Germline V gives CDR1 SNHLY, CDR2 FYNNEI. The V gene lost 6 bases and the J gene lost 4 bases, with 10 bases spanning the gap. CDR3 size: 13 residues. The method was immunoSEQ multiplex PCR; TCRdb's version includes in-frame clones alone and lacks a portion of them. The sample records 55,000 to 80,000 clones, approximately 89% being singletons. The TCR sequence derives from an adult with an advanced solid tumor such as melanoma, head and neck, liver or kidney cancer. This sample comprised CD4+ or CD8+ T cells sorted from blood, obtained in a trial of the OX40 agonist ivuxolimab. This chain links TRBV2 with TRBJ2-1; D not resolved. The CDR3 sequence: CASRPEGYNEQFF. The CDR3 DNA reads TGTGCCAGCAGACCGGAAGGTTACAATGAGCAGTTCTTC.